The clone carrying this T cell receptor (beta chain) was picked up many times. TCRdb itself ran the PCR reads through MiXCR, one entry per CDR3 protein. This sample has over 15,000 distinct CDR3 sequences, with approximately 50% found just once. The entry originates in a study of CD4 and CD8 cells across lung adenocarcinoma regions. CDR3 length: 13 amino acids. The V end lost 0 bases, the J end lost 5 bases, and 8 bases lay between the germline ends. Germline values: CDR1 SGHTA, CDR2 FQGNSA. The patients had localized lung adenocarcinoma, a non-small cell subtype. Input material: CD8+ T cells from the center of a lung tumor. The sequence was collected from a female donor with lung adenocarcinoma. The CD4 and CD8 labels of this study may be unreliable. V and J are TRBV7-2 and TRBJ2-7; D is possibly TRBD1 or TRBD2 (6 bases each). The CDR3, as DNA: TGTGCCAGCAGCTTAGCGGGGGGCAACGAGCAGTACTTC. Its protein product is CASSLAGGNEQYF.